This T cell receptor (beta chain) is drawn from a study of cytomegalovirus exposure and HLA in healthy donors. The PCR was carried out with 60 Vbeta primers and 13 Jbeta primers. The data were produced by immunoSEQ multiplex PCR, yet TCRdb's version contains in-frame clones alone and is incomplete. Counted here are about 64,000 clones, around 66% occurring once; the ten biggest clones make up 14%. The V gene's germline CDR1 is KGHSH and CDR2 LQKENI. This CDR3 comprises 14 residues. V lost 5 bases, J lost 5 bases, and 12 bases lay in between. On this clone itself: What it binds is unknown.

Whole-study findings and limits: When the data were analyzed later, several of the most significant clusters appeared to be linked to common viral pathogens. Later analysis demonstrated an association between a missense DCLRE1C variant and TCR beta V- and J-gene trimming.

This TCR came from a male donor in good health and CMV-seropositive. Material: PBMCs. This rearrangement joins TRBV18 to TRBJ2-2, with TRBD1 as a possible D gene (5 bases). CDR3 residues: CASSVMQGTGELFF. In nucleotides, the CDR3 is TGTGCCAGCTCAGTCATGCAGGGTACCGGGGAGCTGTTTTTT. Variable domain in full (rest from reference TRBV18 and TRBJ2-2): NAGVMQNPRHLVRRRGQEARLRCSPMKGHSHVYWYRQLPEEGLKFMVYLQKENIIDESGMPKERFSAEFPKEGPSILRIQQVVRGDSAAYFCASSVMQGTGELFFGEGSRLTVL.